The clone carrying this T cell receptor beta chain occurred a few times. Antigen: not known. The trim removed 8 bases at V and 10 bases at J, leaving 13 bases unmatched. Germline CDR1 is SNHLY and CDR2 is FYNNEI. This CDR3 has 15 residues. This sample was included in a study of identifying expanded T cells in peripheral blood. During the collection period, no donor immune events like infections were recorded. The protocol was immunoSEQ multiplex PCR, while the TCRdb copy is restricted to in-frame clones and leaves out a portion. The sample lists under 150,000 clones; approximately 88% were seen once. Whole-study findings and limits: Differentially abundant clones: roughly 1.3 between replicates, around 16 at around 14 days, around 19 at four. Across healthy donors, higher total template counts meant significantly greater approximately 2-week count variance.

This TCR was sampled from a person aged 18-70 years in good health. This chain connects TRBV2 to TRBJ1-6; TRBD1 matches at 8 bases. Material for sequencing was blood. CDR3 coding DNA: TGTGCCAGCTGTAAAAATGGACAGGGACGCTCACCCCTCCACTTT. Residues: CASCKNGQGRSPLHF.